Listed here are 20 T cell receptor beta chains from one sample, sequenced in a study of CD8 T cells in ankylosing spondylitis. TCRdb redid the calling of the 5' RACE reads with MiXCR, one entry per CDR3 protein. The sample has 200,000 to 300,000 distinct CDR3 sequences, under 30% seen once. Specimen: blood, either unsorted or a sorted T cell fraction (not recorded which). The receptors were gathered from a male donor with ankylosing spondylitis or in good health (not recorded which).

A few counts support this clonotype. This sequence joins TRBV12-3 or TRBV12-4 and TRBJ1-6; 8 positions match TRBD1. With V trimmed by 4 bases and J by 10 bases, 15 bases remained unmatched. The CDR3 covers 17 residues. CDR3 residues: CASSSTPRTGSLSPLHF. The CDR3 DNA sequence: TGTGCCAGCAGTTCGACTCCGAGGACAGGGAGCTTATCACCCCTCCACTTT.

The chain couples TRBV5-6 to TRBJ2-7, with 8 bases fitting TRBD1. This CDR3 spans 15 amino acids. Germline CDR1 reads SGHDT; CDR2 reads YYEEEE. The V gene end was trimmed by 4 bases and the J gene end by 4 bases; junction bases not matched to a gene: 10. This chain's CDR3 is CASSADREKRYEQYF. In nucleotides, the CDR3 is TGTGCCAGCAGCGCGGACAGGGAAAAGCGGTACGAGCAGTACTTC.

The chain is built from TRBV5-5 and TRBJ2-1, with TRBD1 as a possible D gene (6 bases). V was pared by 2 bases and J by 5 bases, with 14 bases between. The CDR3 is made up of 15 amino acids. Germline-derived CDR1 and CDR2 are SGHKS and YYEKEE (reference sequence). CDR3 bases: TGTGCCAGCAGCTTTCATAGGACAGTAAACAATGAGCAGTTCTTC. Protein sequence: CASSFHRTVNNEQFF.

This clonotype was seen at least ten times. The CDR3 DNA reads as TGTGCCAGCAGCCGGACAGGGGATGGAGACGGGACCCAGTACTTC. Amino acids: CASSRTGDGDGTQYF. The V and J genes are TRBV3-1 and TRBJ2-5, with 9 bases that match TRBD1. Germline V lookup: CDR1 LGHDT, CDR2 YNNKEL (reference sequence). J was trimmed by 7 bases and V by 4 bases; bases with no gene match: 10. The CDR3 runs 15 residues.

The chain links TRBV10-3 to TRBJ1-2; 10 bases are shared with TRBD1. The CDR3 spans 14 residues. V lost 10 bases to trimming and J lost 4 bases; unmatched junction nucleotides: 9. Germline lookup yields CDR1 ENHRY and CDR2 SYGVKD. The CDR3 DNA follows: TGTGCCACCGACCCGGGACAGGGGATCTATGGCTACACCTTC. Translated: CATDPGQGIYGYTF.

This clonotype was detected ten times or more. The V call is TRBV11-2, the J call TRBJ2-1; D is perhaps TRBD2 (7 bases). From germline, CDR1 is SGHAT and CDR2 FQNNGV. Trimming shortened V by 6 bases and J by 4 bases, and 19 bases separated the two germline ends. This CDR3 has 16 amino acids. The CDR3 protein is CASRKMRGQLYNEQFF. CDR3 nucleotides: TGTGCCAGCAGGAAAATGCGGGGGCAATTATACAATGAGCAGTTCTTC.

This sequence joins TRBV28 and TRBJ2-6, with no clear D. Germline V gene sequence: CDR1 MDHEN, CDR2 SYDVKM. There are 17 residues in the CDR3. V was shortened by 3 bases and J by 0 bases, with 12 bases between the two germline ends. CDR3 amino acids: CASSFFGRDSGANVLTF. For the CDR3, the DNA is TGTGCCAGCAGTTTTTTTGGCAGAGACTCTGGGGCCAACGTCCTGACTTTC.

This clonotype was counted a single time. V usage is TRBV4-2 and J usage is TRBJ2-7; a possible D gene is TRBD1 (5 bases). The CDR3 runs 16 residues. The V end lost 1 base, the J end lost 0 bases, and 13 bases lay between the germline ends. Germline-derived CDR1 and CDR2 are LGHNA and YNFKEQ. CDR3 coding DNA: TGTGCCAGCAGCCAAGCACAGGCCCAAAGCTCCTACGAGCAGTACTTC. This codes for CASSQAQAQSSYEQYF.

This clonotype was counted ten times or more. J is TRBJ2-1 and V is TRBV6-1; 8 positions match TRBD1. The V segment lost 5 bases and the J segment 6 bases; nucleotides outside the gene matches: 9. The CDR3 runs to 15 residues. In germline, CDR1 is MNHNS, CDR2 SASEGT. The CDR3 spells CASSRGGQGSNEQFF. The CDR3 DNA reads TGTGCCAGCAGTCGCGGAGGACAGGGTAGCAATGAGCAGTTCTTC.

This chain uses TRBV20-1 with TRBJ2-5; D possibly corresponds to TRBD2 (7 bases). CDR1 is DFQATT and CDR2 is SNEGSKA in the germline V gene (reference sequence). Trimming stripped 4 bases from V and 5 bases from J, with 14 bases between. The CDR3 runs to 13 residues. CDR3 amino acids: CSAMGGGAETQYF. The CDR3 DNA reads TGCAGTGCTATGGGGGGGGGGGCCGAGACCCAGTACTTC.

There are many counts of this clonotype. At one end the junction does not follow the germline gene, possibly because of a read error. This sequence joins TRBV5-1 and TRBJ2-1, with 8 nucleotides matching TRBD1. Per the germline V gene, CDR1 is SGHRS and CDR2 is YFSETQ. This CDR3 region has 16 residues. Here the CDR3 DNA reads TGTGCCAGCAGCTTACATCCGGGACAGGCCTACAATGAGCAGTTCTTC. It yields the protein CASSLHPGQAYNEQFF.

J is TRBJ2-7 and V is TRBV4-1; D may be TRBD1 (5 bases). The CDR3 length is 13 residues. CDR1 and CDR2 (germline): MGHRA, YSYEKL. V dropped 1 base and J dropped 5 bases, with 9 bases sitting between them. DNA for the CDR3: TGCGCCAGCAGCCAAGTTCCAGGGAACGAGCAGTACTTC. Its protein is CASSQVPGNEQYF.

The chain recombines TRBV7-2 with TRBJ2-1; D is uncertain. Germline CDR1 SGHTA, CDR2 FQGNSA. Trimming pared 1 base from V and 0 bases from J, leaving 7 bases between. This CDR3 region has 15 residues. CDR3 sequence reads: CASSLVVGSYNEQFF. The CDR3 DNA follows: TGTGCCAGCAGCTTAGTGGTAGGCTCCTACAATGAGCAGTTCTTC.

This chain connects TRBV10-3 to TRBJ2-1; 15 bases agree with TRBD2. In germline, CDR1 is ENHRY, CDR2 SYGVKD. Trimming removed 2 bases from V and 1 base from J; junction bases left unmatched: 6. CDR3 length: 19 amino acids. As DNA, the CDR3 is TGTGCCATCAGTGAGAGGACTAGCGGGGGGGGCCTTTCCTACAATGAGCAGTTCTTC. Translating gives CAISERTSGGGLSYNEQFF.

This clonotype appeared many times. The chain combines TRBV20-1 with TRBJ1-1; D is unclear. V was pared by 6 bases and J by 0 bases, with 17 bases between. CDR1 and CDR2 (germline): DFQATT, SNEGSKA (reference sequence). The CDR3 spans 15 residues. The CDR3 here is CSAHEEGGLNTEAFF. In nucleotides, the CDR3 is TGCAGTGCCCACGAAGAGGGAGGGCTGAACACTGAAGCTTTCTTT.

The chain joins TRBV29-1 to TRBJ2-3, with D unclear. This CDR3 is built from 13 residues. CDR1 SQVTM and CDR2 ANQGSEA come from the germline V gene. Deletions cut 4 bases from V and 4 bases from J, with 12 bases between. In DNA form, the CDR3 reads TGCAGCGTTGGGCGCCTACGGGCAGATACGCAGTATTTT. Translation gives CSVGRLRADTQYF.

The chain's CDR3 is CASSQDPGGNMNQPQHF. The DNA of the CDR3 is TGCGCCAGCAGCCAAGATCCGGGGGGTAACATGAATCAGCCCCAGCATTTT. The rearrangement joins TRBV4-1 to TRBJ1-5; D might be TRBD1 (5 bases). V dropped 0 bases and J dropped 4 bases, with 16 bases sitting between them. Germline CDR1 MGHRA, CDR2 YSYEKL. This CDR3 has 17 residues.

This clonotype appeared many times. CDR3 loop: CASSFRKSTDTQYF. The CDR3 coding sequence is TGTGCCAGCAGTTTTCGGAAATCCACAGATACGCAGTATTTT. V is TRBV12-3 or TRBV12-4 and J is TRBJ2-3; no firm D call. V shed 3 bases and J shed 2 bases, with 9 bases lying between them. The length of the CDR3 is 14 residues.

This clonotype was seen more than once but under ten times. This rearrangement joins TRBV29-1 to TRBJ2-7, with TRBD1 matching 8 bases. CDR1 is SQVTM, CDR2 ANQGSEA, per germline. The CDR3 loop spans 14 amino acids. V dropped 4 bases and J dropped 2; count of bases not matched to a gene: 7. The CDR3 sequence: CSVVGRGRPYEQYF. The CDR3 DNA is TGCAGCGTTGTTGGCAGGGGGCGCCCCTACGAGCAGTACTTC.

This clonotype was counted only a few times. The chain joins TRBV6-1 to TRBJ1-6, with 7 nucleotides matching TRBD1. The CDR3 consists of 15 residues. V trimming: 6 bases; J trimming: 9 bases; junction bases outside the gene matches: 11. CDR1 MNHNS and CDR2 SASEGT come from the germline V gene. CDR3 loop: CASSPGDRALSPLHF. The CDR3 nucleotides are TGTGCCAGCAGCCCGGGAGACAGGGCGCTTTCACCCCTCCACTTT.